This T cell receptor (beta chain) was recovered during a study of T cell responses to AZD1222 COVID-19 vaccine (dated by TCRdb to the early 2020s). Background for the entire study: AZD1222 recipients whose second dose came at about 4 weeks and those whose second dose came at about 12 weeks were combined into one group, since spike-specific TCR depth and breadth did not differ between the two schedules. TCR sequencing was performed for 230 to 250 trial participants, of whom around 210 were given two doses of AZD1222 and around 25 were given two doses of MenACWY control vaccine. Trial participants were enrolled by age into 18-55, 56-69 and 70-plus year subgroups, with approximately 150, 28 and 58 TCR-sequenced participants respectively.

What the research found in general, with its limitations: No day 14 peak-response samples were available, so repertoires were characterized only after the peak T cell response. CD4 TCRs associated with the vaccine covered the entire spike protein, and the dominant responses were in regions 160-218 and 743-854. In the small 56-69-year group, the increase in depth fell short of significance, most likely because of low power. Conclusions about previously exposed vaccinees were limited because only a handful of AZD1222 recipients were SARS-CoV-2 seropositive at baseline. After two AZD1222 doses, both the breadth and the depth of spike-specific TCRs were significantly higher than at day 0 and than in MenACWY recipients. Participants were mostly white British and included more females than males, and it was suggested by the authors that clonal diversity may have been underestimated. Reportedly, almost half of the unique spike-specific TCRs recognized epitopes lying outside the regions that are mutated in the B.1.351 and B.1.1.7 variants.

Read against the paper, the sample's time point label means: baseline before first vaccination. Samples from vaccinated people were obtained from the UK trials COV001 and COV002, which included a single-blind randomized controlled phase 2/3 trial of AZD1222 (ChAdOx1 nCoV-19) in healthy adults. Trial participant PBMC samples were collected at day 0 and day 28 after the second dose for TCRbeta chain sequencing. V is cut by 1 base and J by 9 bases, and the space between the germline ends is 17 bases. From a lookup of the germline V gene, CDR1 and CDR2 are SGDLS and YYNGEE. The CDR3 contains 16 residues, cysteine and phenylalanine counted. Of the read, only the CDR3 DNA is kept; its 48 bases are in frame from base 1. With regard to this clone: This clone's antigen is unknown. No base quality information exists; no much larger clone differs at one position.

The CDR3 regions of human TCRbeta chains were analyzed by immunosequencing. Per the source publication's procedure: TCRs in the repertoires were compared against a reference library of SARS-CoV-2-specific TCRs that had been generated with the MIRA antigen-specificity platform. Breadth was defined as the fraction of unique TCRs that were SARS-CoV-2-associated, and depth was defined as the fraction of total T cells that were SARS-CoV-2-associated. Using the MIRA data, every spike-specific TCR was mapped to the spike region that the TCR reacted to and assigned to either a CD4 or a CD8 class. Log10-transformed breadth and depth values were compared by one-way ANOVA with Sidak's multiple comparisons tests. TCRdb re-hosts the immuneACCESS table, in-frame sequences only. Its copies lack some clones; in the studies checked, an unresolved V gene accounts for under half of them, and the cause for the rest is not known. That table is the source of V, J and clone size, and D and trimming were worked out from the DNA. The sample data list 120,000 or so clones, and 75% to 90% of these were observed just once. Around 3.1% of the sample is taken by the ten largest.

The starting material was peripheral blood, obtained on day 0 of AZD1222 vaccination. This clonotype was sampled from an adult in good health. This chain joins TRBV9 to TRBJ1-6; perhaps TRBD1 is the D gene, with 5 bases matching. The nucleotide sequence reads TGTGCCAGCAGCGTAAATGGGGCAGGGCCCAGTTCACCCCTCCACTTT. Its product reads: CASSVNGAGPSSPLHF.